The clone carrying this T cell receptor beta chain was observed at least ten times. The data were obtained in a study of T cells in Graves' hyperthyroidism and ophthalmopathy. Trimming shortened V by 9 bases and J by 3 bases, and 16 bases separated the two germline ends. Germline V gene lookup returns CDR1 KGHDR and CDR2 SFDVKD. CDR3 length: 14 amino acids. RNA transcripts provided the source from which TCR beta CDR3 regions were amplified. The study used the HTBI primer set for a first-round RT-PCR of the TCR CDR3. TCRdb re-derived calls from the multiplex PCR reads in MiXCR, one entry per CDR3 protein. This table has about 840,000 distinct CDR3 sequences, over 35% appearing once.

What was sequenced was blood. The rearrangement uses TRBV24-1 and TRBJ1-2; D unclear. This TCR derives from a young man with Graves' hyperthyroidism. CDR3 in amino acids: CATSPSSVDYGYTF. The DNA for the CDR3 is TGTGCCACCTCTCCTAGCAGCGTAGACTATGGCTACACCTTC.